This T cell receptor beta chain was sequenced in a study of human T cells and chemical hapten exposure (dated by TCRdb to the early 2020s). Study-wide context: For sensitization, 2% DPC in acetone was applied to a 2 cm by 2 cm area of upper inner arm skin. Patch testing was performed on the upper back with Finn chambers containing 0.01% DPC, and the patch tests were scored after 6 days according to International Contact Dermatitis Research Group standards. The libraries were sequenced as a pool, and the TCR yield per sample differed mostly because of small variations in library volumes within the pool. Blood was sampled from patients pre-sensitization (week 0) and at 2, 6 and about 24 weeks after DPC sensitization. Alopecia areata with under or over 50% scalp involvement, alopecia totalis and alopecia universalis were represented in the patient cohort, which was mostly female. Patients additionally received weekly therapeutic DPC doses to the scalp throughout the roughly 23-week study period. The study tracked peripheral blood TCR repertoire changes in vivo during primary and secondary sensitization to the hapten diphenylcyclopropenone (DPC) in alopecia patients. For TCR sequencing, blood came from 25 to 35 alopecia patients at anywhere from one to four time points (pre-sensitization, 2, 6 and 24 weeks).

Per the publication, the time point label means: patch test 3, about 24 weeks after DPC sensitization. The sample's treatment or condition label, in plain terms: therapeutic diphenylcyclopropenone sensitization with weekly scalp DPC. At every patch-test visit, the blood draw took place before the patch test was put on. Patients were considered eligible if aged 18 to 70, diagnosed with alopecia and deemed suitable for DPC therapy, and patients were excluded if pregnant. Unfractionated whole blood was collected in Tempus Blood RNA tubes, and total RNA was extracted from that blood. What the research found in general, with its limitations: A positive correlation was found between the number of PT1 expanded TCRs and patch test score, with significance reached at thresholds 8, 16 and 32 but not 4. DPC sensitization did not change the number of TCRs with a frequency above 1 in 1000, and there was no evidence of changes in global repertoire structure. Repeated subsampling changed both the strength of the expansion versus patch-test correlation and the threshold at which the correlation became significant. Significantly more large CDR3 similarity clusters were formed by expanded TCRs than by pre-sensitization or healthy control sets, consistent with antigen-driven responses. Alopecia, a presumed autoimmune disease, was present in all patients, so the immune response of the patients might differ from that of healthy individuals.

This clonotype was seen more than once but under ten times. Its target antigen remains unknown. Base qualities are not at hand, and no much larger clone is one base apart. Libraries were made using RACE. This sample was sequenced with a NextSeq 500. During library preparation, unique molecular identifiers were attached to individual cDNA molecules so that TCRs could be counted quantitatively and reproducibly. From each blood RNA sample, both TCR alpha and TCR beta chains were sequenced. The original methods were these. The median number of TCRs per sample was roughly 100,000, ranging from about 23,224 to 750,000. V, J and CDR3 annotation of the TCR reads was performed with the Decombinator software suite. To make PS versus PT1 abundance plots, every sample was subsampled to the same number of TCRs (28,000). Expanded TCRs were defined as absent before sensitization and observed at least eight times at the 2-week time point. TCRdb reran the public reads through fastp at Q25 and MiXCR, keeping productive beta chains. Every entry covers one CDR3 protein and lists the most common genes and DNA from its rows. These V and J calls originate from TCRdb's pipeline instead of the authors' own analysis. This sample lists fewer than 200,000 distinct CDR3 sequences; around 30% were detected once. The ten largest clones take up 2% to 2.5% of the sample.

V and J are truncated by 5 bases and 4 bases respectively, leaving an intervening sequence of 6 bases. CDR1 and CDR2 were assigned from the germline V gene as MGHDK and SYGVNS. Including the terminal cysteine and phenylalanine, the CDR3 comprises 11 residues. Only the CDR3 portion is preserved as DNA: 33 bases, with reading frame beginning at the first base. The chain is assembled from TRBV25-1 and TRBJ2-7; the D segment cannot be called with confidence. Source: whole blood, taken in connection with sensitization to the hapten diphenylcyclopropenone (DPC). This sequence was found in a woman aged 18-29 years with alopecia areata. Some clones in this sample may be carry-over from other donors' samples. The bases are TGTGCCAGCAGTTCCCAGTACGAGCAGTACTTC. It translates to CASSSQYEQYF.